This T cell receptor beta chain was captured in a study of blood T cells in healthy people across ages. Study summary: Capture via template switching afforded approximately one barcoded beta molecule per two T cells.

There are many counts of this clonotype. The use of a sample-barcoded 5' primer and a J-beta primer mix characterized a second PCR of 7 to 11 cycles. Researchers report that a template-switch adaptor with 12 random nucleotides tagged each cDNA molecule. TCRdb re-derived calls from the 5' RACE reads in MiXCR, one entry per CDR3 protein. The table lists roughly 680,000 distinct CDR3 sequences, around 21% of them singletons. Germline assignment: CDR1 SGHRS and CDR2 YFSETQ. Trimming shortened V by 1 base and J by 2 bases, and 4 bases separated the two germline ends. The CDR3 runs to 13 residues. Every donor provided 7.5 to 10 milliliters of peripheral blood. RNA extraction gave at least 5 micrograms of total RNA per sample.

The clonotype comes from a man between 70 and 80 years old in good health. Material for sequencing was blood. This rearrangement joins TRBV5-1 to TRBJ2-1; D is unresolved. CDR3 residues: CASSLSPYNEQFF. CDR3 DNA: TGCGCCAGCAGCTTGTCCCCCTACAATGAGCAGTTCTTC. Full variable domain (missing parts from reference TRBV5-1 and TRBJ2-1): KAGVTQTPRYLIKTRGQQVTLSCSPISGHRSVSWYQQTPGQGLQFLFEYFSETQRNKGNFPGRFSGRQFSNSRSEMNVSTLELGDSALYLCASSLSPYNEQFFGPGTRLTVL.